The entry below describes one TCR beta chain. Its cognate antigen has yet to be identified. Base qualities are not provided; no much larger clone lies one nucleotide away. This sample stems from a study of blood T cell repertoires in COVID-19 (dated by TCRdb to between 2020 and 2021). The study in broad terms: Samples from collaborators originated in the United States, Italy and Spain and spanned both the acute and convalescent phases of COVID-19. The material from the prospective study consisted of cDNA or gDNA derived from T cells, B-cell-depleted T cells, or PBMCs. Subjects who had been exposed to COVID-19, were actively infected with it, or had recovered from it provided the deeply sampled blood TCRbeta repertoires that made up the dataset. The repertoires were made available in a free public database intended to serve as a resource for research on the immune response to SARS-CoV-2. The samples were drawn from the first 160 participants of the ongoing ImmuneRACE study and from about 1,200 subjects provided by 6 global collaborators. A de-identified subject ID, COVID-19 status, age in years and sex were almost always included in the sample metadata. Where available, HLA class I and class II types were obtained from metadata supplied by the sample provider rather than from assay-based typing. What the study reported, not specific to this receptor: How much clinical and demographic metadata was included differed by source and by participant, and the metadata was provided uncurated.

The immunoSEQ Assay, a bias-controlled multiplex PCR, was used to amplify TCRbeta CDR3 regions from genomic DNA. The paper's processing steps were these. Nucleated cell counts per sample were estimated from amplification of reference gene primers within the assay. Sequence reads were collapsed and filtered to measure the absolute abundance of every unique TCRbeta CDR3 rearrangement. For each sample, productive Simpson clonality was calculated by taking the square root of Simpson's diversity index across productive rearrangements. Imported from immuneACCESS, the table was reduced by TCRdb to in-frame sequences with V and J called. These copies leave out some clones; in studies compared against another copy, an unresolved V gene accounts for under half, and the cause of the remainder is not known. D and trimming were read from the DNA, whereas the V and J calls and clone size are those reported in that table. In this sample the table shows roughly 160,000 clones, more than 75% of which occur a single time. The ten biggest clones cover around 1.9% of the sample.

Per the germline V gene, MGHDK is the CDR1 and SYGVNS is the CDR2. A distance of 9 bases separates the germline ends of V and J, which lose 4 bases and 0 bases respectively. The CDR3 measures 14 amino acids from cysteine to phenylalanine. The kept DNA is CDR3 alone, 42 bases in frame from the first base. A second Seattle source provided samples from volunteer blood donors who had recovered from COVID-19. Each collaborating institution followed its own protocols to collect whole blood in K2EDTA tubes. For TCRbeta analysis, collaborators shipped samples in one of three forms: frozen whole blood, isolated PBMCs, or DNA extracted from either of those sample types.

Recombination connected TRBV25-1 to TRBJ1-1; 5 matching bases give a weak D call of TRBD1. The clonotype comes from a man between 45 and 60 years old who had recovered from COVID-19. Sequenced input: peripheral blood. The sequenced DNA is TGTGCCAGCAGTGGAGTGGGGCTGAACACTGAAGCTTTCTTT. Translated, it reads CASSGVGLNTEAFF.